These T cell receptor beta chains were read from a single sample in a study of Graves' ophthalmopathy and Graves' hyperthyroidism. One entry per CDR3 protein results from TCRdb running MiXCR on the multiplex PCR reads. The repertoire includes 680,000 or so distinct CDR3 sequences, about 24% of them detected once, and approximately 6.9% sits in the top ten. Material: peripheral blood. These receptors were obtained from a woman under 30 with stable Graves' hyperthyroidism. Some clones in this sample may be carry-over from other donors' samples. CDR3s include the opening cysteine and the closing phenylalanine or tryptophan. A D gene is named only where the DNA matches it firmly. Clone size is not always given. Where it is, it says once, few, many or a class for expanded clones.

-,TRBJ1-3,-,TRBV10-3,CAISEELSVGGNTIYF,TGTGCCATCAGTGAGGAACTATCGGTGGGTGGAAACACCATATATTTT
-,TRBJ2-5,few,TRBV3-1,CASSPGVADQETQYF,TGTGCCAGCAGCCCCGGGGTGGCAGACCAAGAGACCCAGTACTTC
TRBD1,TRBJ1-2,many,TRBV6-1,CASSVIQDRGGYTF,TGTGCCAGCAGTGTAATCCAGGACAGGGGTGGCTACACCTTC
-,TRBJ1-5,many,TRBV3-1,CASSQVGDQPQHF,TGTGCCAGCAGCCAAGTTGGAGATCAGCCCCAGCATTTT
-,TRBJ1-1,many,TRBV12-3/TRBV12-4,CASSFPGHEAFF,TGTGCCAGCAGTTTTCCAGGCCATGAAGCTTTCTTT
-,TRBJ2-2,many,TRBV9,CASSAPRQGGNTGELFF,TGTGCCAGCAGCGCACCGCGGCAGGGGGGTAACACCGGGGAGCTGTTTTTT
-,TRBJ1-2,many,TRBV12-3/TRBV12-4,CASSSDDLGYTF,TGTGCCAGCAGCTCCGATGACTTGGGCTACACCTTC
TRBD1,TRBJ2-7,few,TRBV7-9,CASSNQGAAYEQYF,TGTGCCAGCTCGAACCAGGGGGCGGCCTACGAGCAGTACTTC
TRBD1,TRBJ2-2,-,TRBV6-1,CASNDREAGELFF,TGTGCCAGCAATGACAGGGAAGCCGGGGAGCTGTTTTTT
TRBD2,TRBJ2-5,-,TRBV30,CAWSVLAGFQETQYF,TGTGCCTGGAGTGTTCTAGCGGGGTTCCAAGAGACCCAGTACTTC
-,TRBJ2-7,many,TRBV12-3/TRBV12-4,CASSPMDWDQTYEQYF,TGTGCCAGCAGCCCGATGGATTGGGACCAAACCTACGAGCAGTACTTC
-,TRBJ1-6,-,TRBV27,CASSLSRSLSLGHSPPHF,TGTGCCAGCAGTTTATCACGCTCCCTTTCTCTAGGCCATTCACCCCCCCACTTT
TRBD2,TRBJ2-7,many,TRBV10-3,CAISDPGGSKYEQYF,TGTGCCATCAGTGACCCCGGGGGGAGTAAGTACGAGCAGTACTTC
TRBD1,TRBJ2-7,-,TRBV28,CASRETGRSPYEQYF,TGTGCCAGCAGAGAGACAGGGAGAAGCCCCTACGAGCAGTACTTC
-,TRBJ1-2,many,TRBV20-1,CSARDDYGYTF,TGCAGTGCTAGAGACGACTATGGCTACACCTTC
-,TRBJ2-7,many,TRBV13,CASSLGRTGYEQYF,TGTGCCAGCAGCTTAGGCCGTACAGGGTACGAGCAGTACTTC
-,TRBJ2-5,few,TRBV12-5,CASGLWAEETQYF,TGTGCTAGTGGTTTGTGGGCAGAAGAGACCCAGTACTTC
-,TRBJ2-7,-,TRBV20-1,CSVPLGPGSGEQYF,TGCAGTGTCCCACTTGGCCCGGGTTCAGGCGAGCAGTACTTC
-,TRBJ1-2,-,TRBV12-3/TRBV12-4,CSSSFGGVYGYTF,TGCTCCAGCAGTTTCGGGGGAGTCTATGGCTACACCTTC
TRBD2,TRBJ2-3,many,TRBV12-3/TRBV12-4,CASRISGSTDTQYF,TGTGCCAGCAGGATTAGCGGGAGTACAGATACGCAGTATTTT
-,TRBJ2-5,few,TRBV19,CASSMGRAGETQYF,TGTGCCAGTAGTATGGGTAGGGCTGGAGAGACCCAGTACTTC
-,TRBJ1-1,many,TRBV7-9,CASTSFWFLRTEAFF,TGTGCCAGCACCTCCTTTTGGTTTCTGAGGACTGAAGCTTTCTTT
-,TRBJ2-2,once,TRBV19,CASRDGSRELFF,TGTGCCAGTAGGGATGGGTCGAGGGAGCTGTTTTTT
-,TRBJ2-6,-,TRBV5-1,CASSSGLNLDSGANVLTF,TGCGCCAGCAGCTCTGGACTAAACTTGGACTCTGGGGCCAACGTCCTGACTTTC
-,TRBJ1-3,many,TRBV6-1,CASCPASSSGNTIYF,TGTGCCAGCTGCCCCGCTTCGAGCTCTGGAAACACCATATATTTT
-,TRBJ2-6,few,TRBV13,CASSLVGPSFSGANVLTF,TGTGCCAGCAGCTTAGTGGGGCCCTCTTTCTCTGGGGCCAACGTCCTGACTTTC
-,TRBJ2-5,many,TRBV19,CASSKTGLIQETQYF,TGTGCCAGTAGTAAAACAGGGTTGATCCAAGAGACCCAGTACTTC
-,TRBJ1-2,-,TRBV27,CASSLYGDGFNYGYTF,TGTGCCAGCAGTTTATATGGGGACGGATTTAACTATGGCTACACCTTC
TRBD1,TRBJ1-2,many,TRBV20-1,CSAIGQGSSYGYTF,TGCAGTGCTATCGGACAGGGTAGTTCCTATGGCTACACCTTC
-,TRBJ1-1,many,TRBV9,CASSTQTANTEAFF,TGTGCCAGCAGCACTCAGACAGCGAACACTGAAGCTTTCTTT
TRBD2,TRBJ2-5,many,TRBV20-1,CSARSRRTSGGQETQYF,TGCAGTGCTAGGTCACGGAGGACTAGCGGGGGCCAAGAGACCCAGTACTTC